This T cell receptor (beta chain) was captured by sequencing in a study of T cells after yellow fever vaccination. Study background: For low cell numbers, libraries were made with SMART-Seq v4 Ultra Low Input. Regarding the study as a whole: The secondary response was weaker, and its peak arrived faster, on day 5 versus 15.

This clonotype was counted at least ten times. Its cognate antigen is unknown. TCRdb processed the 5' RACE reads anew with MiXCR; each CDR3 protein has one entry. The sample yields some 110,000 distinct CDR3 sequences, 7.2% seen once. J gave up 2 bases and V 1 base, and 2 bases lay outside the gene matches. This CDR3 is 15 amino acids long. From germline, CDR1 is LGHDT and CDR2 YNNKEL (reference sequence). The source is a man between 18 and 29 years old who received the YFV17D yellow fever vaccine. V is TRBV3-1 and J is TRBJ1-1, with 9 bases aligning to TRBD1. The source was CD4+ T cells sorted from PBMCs, collected around 45 days after the first yellow fever vaccination. The CDR3 sequence: CASSQGGQGNTEAFF. The CDR3 nucleotides read TGTGCCAGCAGCCAAGGGGGACAGGGAAACACTGAAGCTTTCTTT.